The next 15 T cell receptor beta chains were all read from a single sample in a study of cytomegalovirus exposure and HLA in healthy donors. PCR primers comprised 60 Vbeta and 13 Jbeta primers. Assay used: immunoSEQ multiplex PCR; TCRdb lists only in-frame clones, some missing. The sample gives about 150,000 clones, over 75% of which show up once; roughly 5.5% is in the top ten. Sequencing was performed on PBMCs. These TCRs come from a woman aged 40 to 49 in good health and CMV-seropositive.

This chain joins TRBV7-3 and TRBJ2-3; 12 bases align to TRBD2. Per germline, CDR1 SGHTA and CDR2 FQGTGA. The CDR3 has 16 residues. V dropped 5 bases and J dropped 4; count of bases not matched to a gene: 7. DNA for the CDR3: TGTGCCAGCAGCGAGACTAGCGGGGGCATGGCAGATACGCAGTATTTT. It is translated as CASSETSGGMADTQYF.

J is TRBJ2-5 and V is TRBV7-2; TRBD2 matches at 12 bases. The closer fit of TRBJ2-7 to the DNA end suggests the J call may be wrong. This CDR3 is built from 17 residues. Germline values: CDR1 SGHTA, CDR2 FQGNSA. Here the CDR3 reads CASSLERASGRAYEQYF. The CDR3, as DNA: TGTGCCAGCAGCTTAGAACGGGCTAGCGGGAGGGCCTACGAGCAGTACTTC.

This chain joins TRBV19 and TRBJ1-5, with 9 bases fitting TRBD1. The CDR3 consists of 19 residues. After removal of 4 bases from V and 0 bases from J, the junction contained 13 bases not matched to a gene. Per germline, CDR1 LNHDA and CDR2 SQIVND (reference sequence). CDR3 amino acids: CASSTHRGTGIYSNQPQHF. CDR3 in DNA: TGTGCCAGTAGTACTCATCGCGGGACAGGGATTTATAGCAATCAGCCCCAGCATTTT.

The chain couples TRBV7-6 to TRBJ2-1, with 10 bases fitting TRBD2. Losses at the gene ends were 1 base for V and 2 bases for J; bases not matched to a gene: 2. This CDR3 has 16 residues. Germline V CDR1 and CDR2: SGHVS, FNYEAQ. In DNA form, the CDR3 reads TGTGCCAGCAGCTTAGGAGGACTAGCGGCCTACAATGAGCAGTTCTTC. It encodes CASSLGGLAAYNEQFF.

This clone has just a few counts. This CDR3 is also generated by other DNA sequences in the sample. The chain links TRBV18 to TRBJ2-3; tentative D call: TRBD1 (5 bases). Germline assignment: CDR1 KGHSH and CDR2 LQKENI. The CDR3 covers 14 residues. The V and J ends lost 6 bases and 1 base respectively, with 11 bases between them. In nucleotides, the CDR3 is TGTGCCAGCTCTCCCCAAGGGGGCACAGATACGCAGTATTTT. It yields the protein CASSPQGGTDTQYF.

V is TRBV13 and J is TRBJ2-1; D gene ambiguous. The CDR3 is 12 residues long. The germline V gene has CDR1 PRHDT and CDR2 FYEKMQ (reference sequence). V dropped 4 bases and J dropped 10 bases, with 11 bases sitting between them. CDR3 loop: CASSSVVREQFF. CDR3 DNA: TGTGCCAGCAGCTCCGTAGTTAGAGAGCAGTTCTTC. Together with reference TRBV13 and TRBJ2-1, the CDR3 gives the full variable domain: AAGVIQSPRHLIKEKRETATLKCYPIPRHDTVYWYQQGPGQDPQFLISFYEKMQSDKGSIPDRFSAQQFSDYHSELNMSSLELGDSALYFCASSSVVREQFFGPGTRLTVL.

This chain uses TRBV7-5 with TRBJ1-2. TRBV7-5 is termed a pseudogene. The CDR3 covers 14 residues. CDR3 in DNA: TGTGTCAGAAGCTGTGAGGAGGGGACGGATGGCTACACCTTC. Its protein product is CVRSCEEGTDGYTF.

CDR3 sequence: CASSSLGTGRPYEQYF. Here the CDR3 DNA reads TGTGCCAGCAGTTCCCTAGGGACAGGGAGGCCCTACGAGCAGTACTTC. V gene TRBV27 combines with J gene TRBJ2-7, with 9 nucleotides matching TRBD1. Per the germline V gene, CDR1 is MNHEY and CDR2 is SMNVEV (reference sequence). V shed 4 bases and J 2 bases; nucleotides not matched to a gene: 9. The CDR3 spans 16 residues.

The V call is TRBV10-2, the J call TRBJ1-2; D gene ambiguous. Trimming cost V 6 bases and J 2 bases, with 10 bases left between them. Germline V gene data show CDR1 as WSHSY and CDR2 as SAAADI. This CDR3 has 13 amino acids. CDR3 residues: CASSPQVNYGYTF. CDR3 bases: TGCGCCAGCAGCCCCCAGGTGAACTATGGCTACACCTTC.

The CDR3 DNA reads TGTGCCAGCAGCCTCGCGGGACCCGGAGCCACTGAAGCTTTCTTT. Its translation: CASSLAGPGATEAFF. This chain joins TRBV9 and TRBJ1-1; D is possibly TRBD1 (5 bases). V was clipped by 4 bases and J by 4 bases, with 17 bases between them. The germline gives CDR1 SGDLS, CDR2 YYNGEE. The CDR3 length is 15 residues.

The chain carries TRBV4-2 and TRBJ2-7, with 10 bases fitting TRBD2. The V and J ends lost 1 base and 5 bases, in that order; junction bases with no gene match: 5. Germline V CDR1 and CDR2: LGHNA, YNFKEQ. This CDR3 region has 15 residues. Written as DNA, the CDR3 is TGTGCCAGCAGCCAAGGCGCAGCGGGAGGGAACGAGCAGTACTTC. Amino acids: CASSQGAAGGNEQYF.

This clone has just a few counts. This chain links TRBV7-9 with TRBJ1-4; D might be TRBD1 (5 bases). Germline V lookup: CDR1 SEHNR, CDR2 FQNEAQ (reference sequence). The germline V and J ends were trimmed by 4 bases and 10 bases, with 13 bases remaining between them. CDR3 length equals 13 residues. CDR3 region: CASSSDVGGKLFF. The CDR3 DNA follows: TGTGCCAGCAGCTCGGATGTGGGGGGAAAACTGTTTTTT. The full variable domain, its missing parts supplied by reference TRBV7-9 and TRBJ1-4, is DTGVSQNPRHKITKRGQNVTFRCDPISEHNRLYWYRQTLGQGPEFLTYFQNEAQLEKSRLLSDRFSAERPKGSFSTLEIQRTEQGDSAMYLCASSSDVGGKLFFGSGTQLSVL.

The gene calls are TRBV5-5 and TRBJ2-3; D is unclear. CDR3 size: 16 residues. Trimming stripped 3 bases from V and 2 bases from J, with 16 bases between. Germline CDR1 SGHKS, CDR2 YYEKEE (reference sequence). The CDR3 nucleotides read TGTGCCAGCAGCTCCAATCCGGGTGGGTCCACAGATACGCAGTATTTT. Protein: CASSSNPGGSTDTQYF. Drawing the rest from reference TRBV5-5 and TRBJ2-3, the complete variable domain is DAGVTQSPTHLIKTRGQQVTLRCSPISGHKSVSWYQQVLGQGPQFIFQYYEKEERGRGNFPDRFSARQFPNYSSELNVNALLLGDSALYLCASSSNPGGSTDTQYFGPGTRLTVL.

The chain is built from TRBV10-3 and TRBJ2-3, with a possible D match to TRBD1 (6 bases). Deletions cut 8 bases from V and 4 bases from J, with 10 bases between. Germline CDR1 is ENHRY and CDR2 is SYGVKD. The CDR3 sequence is 12 residues long. The CDR3 is CAIGTPADTQYF. CDR3 sequence (DNA): TGTGCCATCGGGACACCGGCAGATACGCAGTATTTT.

The V gene is TRBV4-2, the J gene TRBJ2-7; 12 positions agree with TRBD2. This CDR3 has 17 residues. CDR1 and CDR2 (germline): LGHNA, YNFKEQ. The ends lost 0 bases at V and 4 bases at J; junction bases unmatched: 7. CDR3 DNA: TGTGCCAGCAGCCAAGATGGTCGTACTAGCGGGAGGTACGAGCAGTACTTC. Translated: CASSQDGRTSGRYEQYF.